The 3 T cell receptor beta chains given below trace back to one sample, sequenced in a study of control samples from healthy donors and cancer patients. Produced via immunoSEQ multiplex PCR; TCRdb's table is partial and in-frame only. The table includes tens of thousands of clones, roughly 91% detected once. Sequenced sample: PBMCs. These receptors all come from a woman aged 60-70 years with head and neck cancer.

The CDR3 spells CASSTADRVNTEAFF. Here the CDR3 DNA reads TGTGCCAGCAGTACTGCCGACAGGGTGAACACTGAAGCTTTCTTT. This chain uses TRBV2 with TRBJ1-1, with 7 bases identical to TRBD1. Germline loops: CDR1 SNHLY, CDR2 FYNNEI. Germline trimming cut 5 bases from V and 0 bases from J; bases unmatched to any gene: 6. CDR3 size: 15 residues. The full variable domain, rest sourced from reference TRBV2 and TRBJ1-1, is EPEVTQTPSHQVTQMGQEVILRCVPISNHLYFYWYRQILGQKVEFLVSFYNNEISEKSEIFDDQFSVERPDGSNFTLKIRSTKLEDSAMYFCASSTADRVNTEAFFGQGTRLTVV.

This sequence joins TRBV29-1 and TRBJ2-1; no clear D. The CDR3 is made up of 15 amino acids. In germline, CDR1 is SQVTM, CDR2 ANQGSEA. Deletions cut 1 base from V and 1 base from J, with 11 bases between. CDR3 sequence reads: CSVEVSRRSYNEQFF. Here the CDR3 DNA reads TGCAGCGTTGAAGTCAGCCGGCGGTCCTACAATGAGCAGTTCTTC.

The V and J genes are TRBV5-8 and TRBJ1-1; no clear D gene. The V end was cut by 4 bases, the J end by 4 bases, with 20 bases between. The V gene's germline CDR1 is SGHTS and CDR2 YDEGEE. The CDR3 has 16 residues. For the CDR3, the DNA is TGTGCCAGCAGCCGGAGACTCCAAACAAGGAGCACTGAAGCTTTCTTT. The encoded protein is CASSRRLQTRSTEAFF.